This T cell receptor beta chain originates from a study of metastatic and nonmetastatic thyroid tumors. Patients had received no treatment of any kind before thyroid surgery. TCRdb reanalyzed the PCR reads with MiXCR. The sample holds approximately 15,000 clones, around 33% seen once. Germline CDR1 reads DFQATT; CDR2 reads SNEGSKA (reference sequence). Trimming removed 3 bases at V and 2 bases at J, with 10 bases between. CDR3 length: 13 residues. This clone qualifies as medium-sized. Sequenced material: tumor tissue. This clonotype was sampled from a male donor with papillary thyroid cancer or a benign thyroid nodule (not recorded which). Some clones in this sample may be carry-over from other donors' samples. V is TRBV20-1 and J is TRBJ2-5; D gene unclear. CDR3 in amino acids: CSASPGPQETQYF. In nucleotides, the CDR3 is TGCAGTGCTAGCCCAGGACCTCAAGAGACCCAGTACTTC.